What follows are 29 T cell receptor beta chains derived from one specimen sequenced in a study of blood T cell repertoires in COVID-19. Method: immunoSEQ multiplex PCR; TCRdb's copy keeps in-frame clones and lacks some. The table records around 180,000 clones, approximately 80% of them present only once. The material sequenced was PBMCs or T cells enriched from blood (not recorded which). These receptors all come from a middle-aged man who had recovered from COVID-19.

The V gene is TRBV6-6, the J gene TRBJ1-2; 7 bases agree with TRBD1. Trimming took 6 bases from V and 2 from J; bases not matched to a gene: 12. CDR1 and CDR2 (germline): MNHNY, SVGAGI (reference sequence). The CDR3 totals 16 residues. The CDR3 reads CASRSGTGTENYGYTF. The CDR3 coding sequence is TGTGCCAGCAGATCGGGGACCGGGACAGAGAACTATGGCTACACCTTC.

The genes are TRBV15 and TRBJ1-1; D is unclear. This CDR3 comprises 17 residues. The germline gives CDR1 LNHNV, CDR2 YYDKDF (reference sequence). V was cut by 0 bases and J by 3 bases, with 17 bases left in between. CDR3 protein: CATSRDSDGEQDTEAFF. In nucleotides, the CDR3 is TGTGCCACCAGCAGAGATTCGGATGGGGAGCAGGACACTGAAGCTTTCTTT.

CDR3 loop: CATGVGGGRAEKLFF. The DNA for the CDR3 is TGTGCCACCGGAGTGGGGGGAGGCAGGGCTGAAAAACTGTTTTTT. The V call is TRBV28, the J call TRBJ1-4; maybe TRBD1 (5 bases). The V end lost 10 bases, the J end lost 7 bases, and 22 bases lay between the germline ends. Germline V lookup: CDR1 MDHEN, CDR2 SYDVKM. The CDR3 loop spans 15 amino acids.

This clone was recorded only once. The rearrangement uses TRBV29-1 and TRBJ1-4; D may be TRBD1 (6 bases). Germline assignment: CDR1 SQVTM and CDR2 ANQGSEA. Trimming took 7 bases from V and 8 from J, leaving 17 bases between them. This CDR3 region has 13 residues. The CDR3 coding sequence is TGCAGCGGACAGGCCCAATGGGGGGAAAAACTGTTTTTT. It specifies CSGQAQWGEKLFF.

V usage is TRBV10-3 and J usage is TRBJ1-1; no clear D gene. V shed 7 bases and J shed 1 base, with 13 bases lying between them. This CDR3 has 14 amino acids. The germline V gene encodes CDR1 ENHRY and CDR2 SYGVKD. The CDR3, as DNA: TGTGCCATCAAAAAGGACGGGAGGAACACTGAAGCTTTCTTT. The encoded protein is CAIKKDGRNTEAFF.

The chain couples TRBV4-1 to TRBJ1-1; D remains unclear. Between the trimmed V and J ends, which lost 4 bases and 1 base, there was a span of 7 bases. The CDR3 is made up of 13 amino acids. Per the germline V gene, CDR1 is MGHRA and CDR2 is YSYEKL. The CDR3 DNA reads TGCGCCAGCAGCCCCCGACAGAACACTGAAGCTTTCTTT. Protein product: CASSPRQNTEAFF.

The chain employs TRBV27 and TRBJ2-7, with TRBD2 matching 7 bases. This CDR3 spans 15 amino acids. V lost 4 bases and J lost 4; bases outside the gene matches: 10. Germline assignment: CDR1 MNHEY and CDR2 SMNVEV (reference sequence). The CDR3 region is CASSSHSSGLYEQYF. In DNA form, the CDR3 reads TGTGCCAGCAGTTCCCATTCTAGCGGACTATACGAGCAGTACTTC.

The chain is built from TRBV4-1 and TRBJ2-1; no definite D call. CDR3 size: 13 residues. CDR1 and CDR2 (germline): MGHRA, YSYEKL. Trimming pared 0 bases from V and 10 bases from J, leaving 10 bases between. In nucleotides, the CDR3 is TGCGCCAGCAGCCAAGACGTGGAGCTAGAGCAGTTCTTC. It codes for CASSQDVELEQFF.

This rearrangement joins TRBV7-3 to TRBJ2-6, with D perhaps matching TRBD2 (7 bases). Between the trimmed V and J ends, which lost 1 base and 0 bases, there was a span of 13 bases. The CDR3 totals 18 residues. Germline-derived CDR1 and CDR2 are SGHTA and FQGTGA. For the CDR3, the DNA is TGTGCCAGCAGCTTAAACGGGGGGCGGAGCTCTGGGGCCAACGTCCTGACTTTC. It is translated as CASSLNGGRSSGANVLTF. The full variable domain, rest sourced from reference TRBV7-3 and TRBJ2-6, is GAGVSQTPSNKVTEKGKYVELRCDPISGHTALYWYRQSLGQGPEFLIYFQGTGAADDSGLPNDRFFAVRPEGSVSTLKIQRTERGDSAVYLCASSLNGGRSSGANVLTFGAGSRLTVL.

The chain carries TRBV6-5 and TRBJ1-2; 9 bases map to TRBD1. Trimming removed 6 bases from V and 2 bases from J; junction bases left unmatched: 1. Germline V gene sequence: CDR1 MNHEY, CDR2 SVGAGI. There are 13 residues in the CDR3. The CDR3 DNA sequence: TGTGCCAGCAGCGGACAGGGGAACTATGGCTACACCTTC. This translates into CASSGQGNYGYTF.

The V call is TRBV19, the J call TRBJ1-2; D gene unclear. This CDR3 is 14 amino acids long. V was trimmed by 6 bases and J by 3 bases, leaving 14 bases between them. Germline lookup yields CDR1 LNHDA and CDR2 SQIVND (reference sequence). The CDR3 is CASRPSDGDYGYTF. As DNA, the CDR3 is TGTGCCAGTAGACCCTCGGACGGGGACTATGGCTACACCTTC.

This chain connects TRBV5-1 to TRBJ1-3; TRBD1 matches 9 bases. CDR1 and CDR2 from the germline V gene are SGHRS and YFSETQ. The CDR3 extends over 17 amino acids. The trim removed 0 bases at V and 0 bases at J, leaving 4 bases unmatched. In DNA form, the CDR3 reads TGCGCCAGCAGCTTGGAGGGACAGGGCCGCTCTGGAAACACCATATATTTT. It yields the protein CASSLEGQGRSGNTIYF.

The gene calls are TRBV5-5 and TRBJ1-5, with TRBD1 identical over 8 bases. The junction had 9 bases not matched to a gene; V was cut back by 2 bases and J by 5 bases. Germline CDR1 SGHKS, CDR2 YYEKEE (reference sequence). This CDR3 is built from 16 residues. The CDR3 loop reads CASSFFSLDRDQPQHF. CDR3 coding DNA: TGTGCCAGCAGCTTTTTTTCCCTGGACAGGGATCAGCCCCAGCATTTT. Full variable domain (missing parts from reference TRBV5-5 and TRBJ1-5): DAGVTQSPTHLIKTRGQQVTLRCSPISGHKSVSWYQQVLGQGPQFIFQYYEKEERGRGNFPDRFSARQFPNYSSELNVNALLLGDSALYLCASSFFSLDRDQPQHFGDGTRLSIL.

The chain uses TRBV10-2 and TRBJ2-1, with 12 bases that match TRBD2. The CDR3 extends over 16 amino acids. Germline V gene sequence: CDR1 WSHSY, CDR2 SAAADI. The V and J ends lost 8 bases and 5 bases, in that order; junction bases with no gene match: 10. CDR3 sequence (DNA): TGCGCCAGCTCCCCCGGCCTAGCGGGGGGGGACAATGAGCAGTTCTTC. Protein sequence: CASSPGLAGGDNEQFF.

The rearrangement joins TRBV7-9 to TRBJ2-7; D remains ambiguous. Germline CDR1 and CDR2: SEHNR and FQNEAQ (reference sequence). CDR3 size: 14 residues. Trimming took 7 bases from V and 6 from J, leaving 19 bases between them. The CDR3 sequence: CASNTPRGRVEQYF. For the CDR3, the DNA is TGTGCCAGCAACACTCCTCGCGGTCGGGTCGAGCAGTACTTC.

This clone was seen a single time. The V and J genes are TRBV29-1 and TRBJ2-7; D is perhaps TRBD2 (7 bases). The CDR3 has 12 residues. CDR1 and CDR2 from the germline V gene are SQVTM and ANQGSEA. Trimming shortened V by 3 bases and J by 7 bases, and 13 bases separated the two germline ends. The CDR3: CSVDAGAGEQYF. The CDR3 DNA reads TGCAGCGTTGACGCGGGGGCAGGGGAGCAGTACTTC.

This sequence joins TRBV5-1 and TRBJ2-5, with 13 bases lining up with TRBD2. In germline, CDR1 is SGHRS, CDR2 YFSETQ. V dropped 2 bases and J dropped 3; count of bases not matched to a gene: 7. The CDR3 has 17 residues. CDR3 sequence reads: CASSFSGLAGIKETQYF. CDR3 sequence (DNA): TGCGCCAGCAGCTTCTCGGGACTAGCGGGGATCAAAGAGACCCAGTACTTC.

CDR3 sequence reads: CASSAPGNIQYF. The CDR3 bases are TGTGCCAGCAGTGCCCCCGGAAACATTCAGTACTTC. The V gene is TRBV6-2 or TRBV6-3, the J gene TRBJ2-4; D uncertain. V dropped 5 bases and J dropped 6 bases, with 8 bases sitting between them. The CDR3 runs 12 residues. Germline CDR1 reads MNHEY; CDR2 reads SVGEGT.

This clone was counted a single time. V and J are TRBV28 and TRBJ1-6; TRBD1 aligns across 8 bases. The germline V gene has CDR1 MDHEN and CDR2 SYDVKM. The CDR3 is 15 residues long. Trimming at V came to 2 bases and at J to 9 bases, leaving 6 bases not matched to a gene. DNA of the CDR3: TGTGCCAGCAGTTTACCGGACAGGGAGGCTTCACCCCTCCACTTT. Protein product: CASSLPDREASPLHF.

The chain combines TRBV4-3 with TRBJ1-4; D is possibly TRBD1 (6 bases). V lost 3 bases, J lost 4 bases, and 9 bases lay in between. The CDR3 consists of 14 residues. CDR1 and CDR2 (germline): LGHNA, YSLEER. CDR3 region: CASSQDSLNEKLFF. The CDR3, as DNA: TGCGCCAGCAGCCAGGACAGCCTTAATGAAAAACTGTTTTTT.

V is TRBV18 and J is TRBJ1-1; D gene unclear. This CDR3 contains 15 residues. Germline CDR1 and CDR2: KGHSH and LQKENI. Trimming pared 5 bases from V and 1 base from J, leaving 14 bases between. The CDR3 DNA reads as TGTGCCAGCTCAGTGGTTGCGGGCAAGAACACTGAAGCTTTCTTT. Its translation is CASSVVAGKNTEAFF.

The chain carries TRBV7-9 and TRBJ2-5, with 10 bases lining up with TRBD1. With V trimmed by 4 bases and J by 3 bases, 8 bases remained unmatched. The CDR3 has 16 amino acids. Germline lookup yields CDR1 SEHNR and CDR2 FQNEAQ (reference sequence). CDR3 amino acids: CASSSGDRGGEETQYF. The CDR3, as DNA: TGTGCCAGCAGCTCCGGGGACAGGGGTGGCGAAGAGACCCAGTACTTC.

The DNA of the CDR3 is TGTGCCAGCGGGGGACAGGGAGGGGACGAGCAGTACTTC. Protein sequence: CASGGQGGDEQYF. The chain couples TRBV7-9 to TRBJ2-7; TRBD1 agrees at 9 bases. J lost 5 bases, V lost 8 bases, and 7 bases had no gene match. CDR1 is SEHNR, CDR2 FQNEAQ, per germline (reference sequence). The CDR3 has 13 amino acids.

This clone came up once. J is TRBJ1-1 and V is TRBV7-3, with a tentative D call TRBD1 (6 bases). CDR1 SGHTA and CDR2 FQGTGA come from the germline V gene. The V end lost 6 bases, the J end lost 3 bases, and 14 bases lay between the germline ends. This CDR3 spans 14 amino acids. CDR3 amino acids: CASSREGVDTEAFF. The CDR3 coding sequence is TGTGCCAGCAGTAGAGAGGGGGTGGACACTGAAGCTTTCTTT.

The rearrangement uses TRBV7-3 and TRBJ1-2; D gene unclear. The length of the CDR3 is 12 residues. The V gene lost 2 bases and the J gene lost 7 bases, with 8 bases spanning the gap. CDR1 and CDR2 from the germline V gene are SGHTA and FQGTGA. This CDR3 is CASSLDGTGYTF. CDR3 nucleotides: TGTGCCAGCAGCTTAGATGGCACTGGCTACACCTTC. The variable domain in full, completed from reference TRBV7-3 and TRBJ1-2, reads GAGVSQTPSNKVTEKGKYVELRCDPISGHTALYWYRQSLGQGPEFLIYFQGTGAADDSGLPNDRFFAVRPEGSVSTLKIQRTERGDSAVYLCASSLDGTGYTFGSGTRLTVV.

The chain has TRBV30 and TRBJ1-6; 7 bases match TRBD1. The CDR3 loop spans 17 amino acids. Germline CDR1 is GTSNPN and CDR2 is SVGIG (reference sequence). With V trimmed by 1 base and J by 1 base, 7 bases remained unmatched. The CDR3 here is CAWSDRNRGSYNSPLHF. In nucleotides, the CDR3 is TGTGCCTGGAGTGACAGGAACAGGGGATCCTATAATTCACCCCTCCACTTT. Full variable domain (rest looked up from reference TRBV30 and TRBJ1-6): SQTIHQWPATLVQPVGSPLSLECTVEGTSNPNLYWYRQAAGRGLQLLFYSVGIGQISSEVPQNLSASRPQDRQFILSSKKLLLSDSGFYLCAWSDRNRGSYNSPLHFGNGTRLTVT.

The CDR3, as DNA: TGCAGTGGACAGGGTGAAGACACTGAAGCTTTCTTT. This encodes CSGQGEDTEAFF. The rearrangement links TRBV29-1 to TRBJ1-1; 8 bases align to TRBD1. The CDR3 is 12 amino acids. Germline-derived CDR1 and CDR2 are SQVTM and ANQGSEA. The variable domain in full, completed from reference TRBV29-1 and TRBJ1-1, reads SAVISQKPSRDICQRGTSLTIQCQVDSQVTMMFWYRQQPGQSLTLIATANQGSEATYESGFVIDKFPISRPNLTFSTLTVSNMSPEDSSIYLCSGQGEDTEAFFGQGTRLTVV.

The chain carries TRBV5-1 and TRBJ2-3, with 12 bases lining up with TRBD2. The CDR3 is 17 amino acids. V lost 0 bases and J lost 5; bases outside the gene matches: 7. Germline V lookup: CDR1 SGHRS, CDR2 YFSETQ. The CDR3 spells CASSLVLAGGPGDTQYF. The CDR3 bases are TGCGCCAGCAGCTTGGTGCTAGCGGGGGGGCCGGGAGATACGCAGTATTTT.

The chain employs TRBV19 and TRBJ2-7; 10 nucleotides line up with TRBD1. The CDR3 spans 16 residues. The germline V gene has CDR1 LNHDA and CDR2 SQIVND (reference sequence). V was clipped by 1 base and J by 0 bases; unmatched bases: 3. CDR3 nucleotide sequence: TGTGCCAGTAGTATAGGGGGACAGGGGACCTCCTACGAGCAGTACTTC. It codes for CASSIGGQGTSYEQYF.